The 10 T cell receptor beta chains reported below all come from one sample, sequenced in a study of T cell clonotyping in hematopoietic cell transplantation. Profiling relied on immunoSEQ multiplex PCR, and the TCRdb table lists in-frame clones only, not all of them. The repertoire holds fewer than 2,000 clones, more than 75% seen once, with 6.5% to 8.5% in the top ten. Source: PBMCs, taken at the time of graft-versus-host disease after allogeneic stem cell transplant. The receptor source for this set is a young adult male patient who had an allogeneic stem cell transplant from a related donor, so the T cells may come from the graft donor. Some clones in this sample may be carry-over from other donors' samples.

CDR3 nucleotide sequence: TGTGCCAGCAGCCCGATTCCTAGCTCCTACAATGAGCAGTTCTTC. It translates to CASSPIPSSYNEQFF. This rearrangement joins TRBV14 to TRBJ2-1; D gene uncertain. Trimming shortened V by 4 bases and J by 0 bases, and 10 bases separated the two germline ends. The CDR3 runs 15 residues. Looked up from germline, CDR1 is SGHDN and CDR2 is FVKESK.

The CDR3 region has the DNA TGCGCCAGCAGCCAAGAGGTGTACGGACACAGAACAACAGATACGCAGTATTTT. Protein product: CASSQEVYGHRTTDTQYF. The chain uses TRBV4-3 and TRBJ2-3, with D perhaps matching TRBD1 (5 bases). This CDR3 comprises 18 residues. Trimming cost V 0 bases and J 3 bases, with 19 bases left between them. Germline CDR1 and CDR2: LGHNA and YSLEER.

This clone came up once. The chain employs TRBV7-2 and TRBJ2-5, with 8 bases matching TRBD2. Trimming took 1 base from V and 2 from J; bases not matched to a gene: 3. This CDR3 has 15 amino acids. The V gene's germline CDR1 is SGHTA and CDR2 FQGNSA. The CDR3 is CASSLEVAGQETQYF. The CDR3, as DNA: TGTGCCAGCAGCTTAGAGGTAGCGGGGCAAGAGACCCAGTACTTC. Full variable domain (rest looked up from reference TRBV7-2 and TRBJ2-5): GAGVSQSPSNKVTEKGKDVELRCDPISGHTALYWYRQSLGQGLEFLIYFQGNSAPDKSGLPSDRFSAERTGGSVSTLTIQRTQQEDSAVYLCASSLEVAGQETQYFGPGTRLLVL.

The V call is TRBV7-9, the J call TRBJ1-1; 8 bases map to TRBD1. The CDR3 has 13 residues. With V trimmed by 5 bases and J by 7 bases, 6 bases remained unmatched. Germline CDR1 SEHNR, CDR2 FQNEAQ (reference sequence). The DNA of the CDR3 is TGTGCCAGCAGCCTAGACAGGGGCTTTGAAGCTTTCTTT. Its protein is CASSLDRGFEAFF. Full variable domain (outside the CDR3, taken from reference TRBV7-9 and TRBJ1-1): DTGVSQNPRHKITKRGQNVTFRCDPISEHNRLYWYRQTLGQGPEFLTYFQNEAQLEKSRLLSDRFSAERPKGSFSTLEIQRTEQGDSAMYLCASSLDRGFEAFFGQGTRLTVV.

This chain joins TRBV18 and TRBJ1-2, with 8 bases aligning to TRBD1. J was trimmed by 2 bases and V by 2 bases; bases with no gene match: 4. This CDR3 comprises 15 residues. The V gene's germline CDR1 is KGHSH and CDR2 LQKENI. The CDR3 region is CASSPNRQGNYGYTF. CDR3 DNA: TGTGCCAGCTCACCAAATAGACAGGGGAACTATGGCTACACCTTC. The whole variable domain, filled in from reference TRBV18 and TRBJ1-2, reads NAGVMQNPRHLVRRRGQEARLRCSPMKGHSHVYWYRQLPEEGLKFMVYLQKENIIDESGMPKERFSAEFPKEGPSILRIQQVVRGDSAAYFCASSPNRQGNYGYTFGSGTRLTVV.

Only one count was recorded for this clone. V gene TRBV29-1 combines with J gene TRBJ2-5, with 7 bases lining up with TRBD2. From germline, CDR1 is SQVTM and CDR2 ANQGSEA. The CDR3 has 11 amino acids. Trimming cost V 1 base and J 12 bases; bases outside gene matches: 5. CDR3 sequence: CSVEGGGIEYF. The CDR3 nucleotides are TGCAGCGTTGAAGGGGGGGGGATCGAGTACTTC.

The chain combines TRBV5-4 with TRBJ1-1; tentatively, D is TRBD1 (5 bases). Germline-derived CDR1 and CDR2 are SGHNT and YYREEE (reference sequence). V lost 3 bases and J 1 base, leaving 10 bases between the germline ends. The CDR3 spans 14 residues. CDR3 sequence reads: CASSYGDRNTEAFF. The DNA for the CDR3 is TGTGCCAGCAGCTACGGCGACAGGAACACTGAAGCTTTCTTT.

V is TRBV7-8 and J is TRBJ2-3; 11 bases agree with TRBD2. CDR3 length: 17 amino acids. The germline V gene encodes CDR1 SGHVS and CDR2 FQNEAQ. J was trimmed by 4 bases and V by 4 bases; bases with no gene match: 10. CDR3 amino acids: CASSSRLLAGAADTQYF. The DNA for the CDR3 is TGTGCCAGCAGCTCCAGATTACTAGCGGGAGCAGCAGATACGCAGTATTTT.

The chain couples TRBV7-2 to TRBJ2-1, with D uncertain. The germline V gene encodes CDR1 SGHTA and CDR2 FQGNSA. Deletions cut 5 bases from V and 10 bases from J, with 15 bases between. This CDR3 is 13 amino acids long. CDR3: CASSPELGMEQFF. The CDR3 DNA reads TGTGCCAGCAGCCCGGAACTTGGGATGGAGCAGTTCTTC.

V gene TRBV5-6 combines with J gene TRBJ2-7; tentative D call: TRBD1 (5 bases). Trimming removed 0 bases at V and 4 bases at J, with 14 bases between. This CDR3 is built from 15 residues. Germline CDR1 is SGHDT and CDR2 is YYEEEE. DNA of the CDR3: TGTGCCAGCAGCTTGGATTTAGGGGAAAGGTACGAGCAGTACGTC. Protein product: CASSLDLGERYEQYV.